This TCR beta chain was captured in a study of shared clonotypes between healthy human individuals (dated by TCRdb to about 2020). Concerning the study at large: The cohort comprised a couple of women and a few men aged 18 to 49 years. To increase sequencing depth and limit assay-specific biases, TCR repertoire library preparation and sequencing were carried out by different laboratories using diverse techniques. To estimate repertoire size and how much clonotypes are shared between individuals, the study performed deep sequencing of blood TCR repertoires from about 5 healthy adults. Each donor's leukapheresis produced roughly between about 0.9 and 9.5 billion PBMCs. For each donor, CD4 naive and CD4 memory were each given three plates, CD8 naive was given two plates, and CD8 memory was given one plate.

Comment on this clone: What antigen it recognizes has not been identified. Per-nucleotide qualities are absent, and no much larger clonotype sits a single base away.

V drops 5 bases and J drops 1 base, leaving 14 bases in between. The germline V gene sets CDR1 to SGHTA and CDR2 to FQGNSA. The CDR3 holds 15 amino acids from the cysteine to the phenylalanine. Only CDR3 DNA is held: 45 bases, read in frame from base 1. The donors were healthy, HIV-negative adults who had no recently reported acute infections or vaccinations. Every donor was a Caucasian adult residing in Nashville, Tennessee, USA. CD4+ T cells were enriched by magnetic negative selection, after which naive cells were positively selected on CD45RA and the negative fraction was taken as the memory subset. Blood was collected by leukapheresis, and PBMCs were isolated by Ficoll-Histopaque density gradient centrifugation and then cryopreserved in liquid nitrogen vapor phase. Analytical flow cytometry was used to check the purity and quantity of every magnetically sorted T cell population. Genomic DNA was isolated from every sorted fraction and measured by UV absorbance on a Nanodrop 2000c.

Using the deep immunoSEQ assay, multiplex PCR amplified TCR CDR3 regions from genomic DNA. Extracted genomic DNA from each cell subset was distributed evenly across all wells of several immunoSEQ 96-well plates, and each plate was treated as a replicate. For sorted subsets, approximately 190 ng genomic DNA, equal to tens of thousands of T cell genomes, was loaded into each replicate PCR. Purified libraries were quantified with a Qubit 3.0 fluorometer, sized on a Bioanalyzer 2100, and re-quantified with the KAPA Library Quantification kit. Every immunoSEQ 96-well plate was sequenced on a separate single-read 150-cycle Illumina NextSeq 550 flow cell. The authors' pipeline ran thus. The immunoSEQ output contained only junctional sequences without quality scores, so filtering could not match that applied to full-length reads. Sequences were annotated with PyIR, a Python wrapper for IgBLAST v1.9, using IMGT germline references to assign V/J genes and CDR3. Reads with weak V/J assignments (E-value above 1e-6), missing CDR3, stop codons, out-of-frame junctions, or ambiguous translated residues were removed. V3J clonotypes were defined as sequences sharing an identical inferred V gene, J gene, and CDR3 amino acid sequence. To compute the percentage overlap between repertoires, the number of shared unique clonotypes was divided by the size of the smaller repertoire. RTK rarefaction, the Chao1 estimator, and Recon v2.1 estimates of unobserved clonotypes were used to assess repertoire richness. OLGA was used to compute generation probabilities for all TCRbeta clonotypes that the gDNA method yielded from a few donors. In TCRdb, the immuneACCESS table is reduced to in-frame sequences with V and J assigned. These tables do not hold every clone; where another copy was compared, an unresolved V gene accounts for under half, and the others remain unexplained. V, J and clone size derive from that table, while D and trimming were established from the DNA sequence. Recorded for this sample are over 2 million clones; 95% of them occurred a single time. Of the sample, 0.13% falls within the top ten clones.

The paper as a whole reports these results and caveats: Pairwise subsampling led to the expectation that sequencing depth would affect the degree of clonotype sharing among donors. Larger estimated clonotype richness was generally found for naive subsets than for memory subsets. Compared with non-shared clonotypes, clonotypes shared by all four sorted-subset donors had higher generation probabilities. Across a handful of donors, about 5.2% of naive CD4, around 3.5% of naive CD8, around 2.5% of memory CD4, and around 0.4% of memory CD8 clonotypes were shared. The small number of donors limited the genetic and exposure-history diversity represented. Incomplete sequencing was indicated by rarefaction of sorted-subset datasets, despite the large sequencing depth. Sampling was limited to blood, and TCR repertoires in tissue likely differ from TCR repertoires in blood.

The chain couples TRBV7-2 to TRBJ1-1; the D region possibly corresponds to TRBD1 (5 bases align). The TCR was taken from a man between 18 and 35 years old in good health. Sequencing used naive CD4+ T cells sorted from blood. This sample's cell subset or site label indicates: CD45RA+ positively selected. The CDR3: CASSRQGAGNTEAFF. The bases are TGTGCCAGCAGCCGACAAGGGGCCGGGAACACTGAAGCTTTCTTT. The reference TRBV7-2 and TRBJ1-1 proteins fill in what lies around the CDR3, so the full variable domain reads GAGVSQSPSNKVTEKGKDVELRCDPISGHTALYWYRQSLGQGLEFLIYFQGNSAPDKSGLPSDRFSAERTGGSVSTLTIQRTQQEDSAVYLCASSRQGAGNTEAFFGQGTRLTVV.